Each of the 10 T cell receptor beta chains below was sequenced from the same sample in a study of blood T cell repertoires in COVID-19. Some clones are missing from TCRdb's copy, which holds only in-frame ones; the method was immunoSEQ multiplex PCR. Of 130,000 to 150,000 clones in the sample, roughly 85% are singletons; the top ten hold 6.5% to 9.5%. The material sequenced was peripheral blood. The source is a woman aged 60 to 75 with COVID-19, enrolled during active disease.

This chain links TRBV5-1 with TRBJ2-2, with D maybe TRBD1 (5 bases). V was trimmed by 5 bases and J by 5 bases, leaving 10 bases between them. The CDR3 runs to 13 residues. The germline CDR1 and CDR2 sequences are SGHRS and YFSETQ. The CDR3 loop reads CASRVSGTGELFF. Here the CDR3 DNA reads TGCGCCAGCAGAGTTTCAGGGACCGGGGAGCTGTTTTTT.

The chain has TRBV2 and TRBJ2-2; D gene uncertain. Germline lookup yields CDR1 SNHLY and CDR2 FYNNEI. The CDR3 extends over 13 amino acids. V dropped 7 bases and J dropped 0 bases, with 6 bases sitting between them. Written as DNA, the CDR3 is TGTGCCAGCAAGCGTTCGAACACCGGGGAGCTGTTTTTT. This gives the protein CASKRSNTGELFF.

At least ten counts were recorded for this clone. The gene calls are TRBV19 and TRBJ1-3; the match to TRBD1 covers 8 bases. CDR3 size: 15 residues. The ends lost 2 bases at V and 7 bases at J; junction bases unmatched: 7. In germline, CDR1 is LNHDA, CDR2 SQIVND (reference sequence). In nucleotides, the CDR3 is TGTGCCAGTAGTATAACAGGACAGGGAGAGAACACCATATATTTT. Its translation is CASSITGQGENTIYF.

The chain couples TRBV19 to TRBJ2-1; the D gene is possibly TRBD1 (6 bases). Germline CDR1 LNHDA, CDR2 SQIVND (reference sequence). The germline V and J ends were trimmed by 7 bases and 5 bases, with 18 bases remaining between them. The CDR3 is made up of 15 amino acids. The CDR3 reads CASTHEDSWDNEQFF. The CDR3 DNA is TGTGCCAGTACACACGAGGACAGCTGGGACAATGAGCAGTTCTTC.

The V gene is TRBV7-9, the J gene TRBJ2-2; D gene ambiguous. CDR1 SEHNR and CDR2 FQNEAQ come from the germline V gene (reference sequence). The CDR3 loop spans 13 amino acids. Trimming stripped 3 bases from V and 4 bases from J, with 6 bases between. In DNA, the CDR3 is TGTGCCAGCAGCTTGGCCCCCACCGGGGAGCTGTTTTTT. Translated: CASSLAPTGELFF.

V usage is TRBV6-5 and J usage is TRBJ1-5; tentative D call: TRBD1 (6 bases). Trimming left V 0 bases short and J 7 bases short, with 7 bases between. This CDR3 has 13 residues. Germline CDR1 MNHEY, CDR2 SVGAGI. DNA of the CDR3: TGTGCCAGCAGTTACTCGACAGGCCAGCCCCAGCATTTT. This translates into CASSYSTGQPQHF.

With regard to this clone: This specimen includes other DNA sequences encoding the same CDR3. This chain uses TRBV10-1 with TRBJ1-4; TRBD1 matches 9 bases. The CDR3 sequence is 14 residues long. J gave up 7 bases and V 6 bases, and 6 bases lay outside the gene matches. Germline V gene data show CDR1 as WNHNN and CDR2 as SYGVQD (reference sequence). The CDR3 region is CASSPGQGGEKLFF. In DNA form, the CDR3 reads TGCGCCAGCAGCCCGGGACAGGGTGGTGAAAAACTGTTTTTT.

The genes are TRBV28 and TRBJ2-4, with no clear D. Germline V gene lookup returns CDR1 MDHEN and CDR2 SYDVKM. This CDR3 has 13 amino acids. V lost 2 bases, J lost 3 bases, and 5 bases lay in between. The CDR3 DNA reads as TGTGCCAGCAGTTTAACGGTCAAAAACATTCAGTACTTC. As protein: CASSLTVKNIQYF. The full variable domain, completed using reference TRBV28 and TRBJ2-4, is DVKVTQSSRYLVKRTGEKVFLECVQDMDHENMFWYRQDPGLGLRLIYFSYDVKMKEKGDIPEGYSVSREKKERFSLILESASTNQTSMYLCASSLTVKNIQYFGAGTRLSVL.

This clone was detected a few times. The V gene is TRBV9, the J gene TRBJ2-7, with a tentative D call TRBD2 (7 bases). CDR1 is SGDLS, CDR2 YYNGEE, per germline. This CDR3 comprises 14 residues. Trimming stripped 2 bases from V and 4 bases from J, with 13 bases between. The CDR3 sequence is CASSVAGDTYEQYF. The CDR3 region has the DNA TGTGCCAGCAGCGTGGCGGGGGACACTTACGAGCAGTACTTC.

The CDR3 sequence: CASSGLAGGQVVHEQYF. The CDR3 region has the DNA TGCGCCAGCAGCGGACTAGCGGGGGGCCAAGTCGTCCACGAGCAGTACTTC. J is TRBJ2-7 and V is TRBV5-1, with 14 bases fitting TRBD2. The V and J ends lost 4 bases and 5 bases, in that order; junction bases with no gene match: 11. CDR1 SGHRS and CDR2 YFSETQ come from the germline V gene. There are 17 residues in the CDR3.